This TCR beta chain was observed in a study of vaccination and CD4 T cells after COVID-19. About this clonotype: The target antigen is unknown.

Scientists ran DNA taken from cultured CD4+ T cells through the Oncomine TCR Beta short-read assay for sequencing. TCRdb used MiXCR to reprocess the PCR reads, holding one entry per CDR3 protein. The table records some 25,000 distinct CDR3 sequences, approximately 62% of them present only once. Study-wide findings and caveats: Convalescent patients showed a median approximately 83% of reactive clones that were seen only post-vaccination.

The treatment: roughly 10-day PBMC culture with coronavirus spike peptide pools or control peptides (ViraFEST assay). Expanded clonotypes were found by TCR sequencing after peptide-pool stimulation (ViraFEST). Per-well cultures of 1.5 million to 2.5 million PBMCs received roughly 9.8 IU/ml IL-2 and 10 ug/ml peptide pools. There are 14 residues in the CDR3. The V gene's germline CDR1 is SGHVS and CDR2 FQNEAQ. V shed 5 bases and J shed 5 bases, with 12 bases lying between them. The chain employs TRBV7-8 and TRBJ2-2; possibly TRBD2 for D (5 bases). The clonotype comes from a human donor who received a COVID-19 vaccine. Sequences were derived from CD4+ T cells from blood, cultured in vitro, sampled after SARS-CoV-2 vaccination. Here the CDR3 reads CASSGGRPTGELFF. The CDR3, as DNA: TGTGCCAGCAGCGGAGGACGGCCGACCGGGGAGCTGTTTTTT.